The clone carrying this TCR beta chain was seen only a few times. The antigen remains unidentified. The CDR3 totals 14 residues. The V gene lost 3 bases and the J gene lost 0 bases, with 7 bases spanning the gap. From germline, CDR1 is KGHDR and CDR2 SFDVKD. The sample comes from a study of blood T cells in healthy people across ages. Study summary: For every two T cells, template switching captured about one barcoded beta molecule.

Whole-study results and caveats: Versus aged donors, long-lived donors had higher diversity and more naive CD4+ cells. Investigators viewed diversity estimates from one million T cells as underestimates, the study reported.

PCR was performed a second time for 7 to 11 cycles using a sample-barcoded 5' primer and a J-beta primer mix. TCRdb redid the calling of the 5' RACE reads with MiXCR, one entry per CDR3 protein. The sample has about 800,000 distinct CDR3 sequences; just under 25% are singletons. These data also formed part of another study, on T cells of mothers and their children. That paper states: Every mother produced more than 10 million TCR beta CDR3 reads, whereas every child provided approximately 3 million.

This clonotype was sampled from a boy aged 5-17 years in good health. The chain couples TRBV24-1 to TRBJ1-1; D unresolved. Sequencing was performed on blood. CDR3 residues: CATSDGYMNTEAFF. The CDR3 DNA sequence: TGTGCCACCAGTGATGGTTACATGAACACTGAAGCTTTCTTT.